Listed here are 21 T cell receptor beta chains from one sample, sequenced in a study of T cell responses to AZD1222 COVID-19 vaccine. Using immunoSEQ multiplex PCR, the repertoire was profiled, and TCRdb retains in-frame clones only, with some absent. The repertoire holds 140,000 to 150,000 clones, with roughly 86% as singletons. Specimen: peripheral blood, collected 28 days after the second dose of the MenACWY control vaccine. All receptors derive from an adult who received the MenACWY meningococcal vaccine as a control.

The V gene is TRBV25-1, the J gene TRBJ1-2; a possible D gene is TRBD1 (6 bases). The CDR3 runs to 12 residues. V lost 6 bases and J 4 bases, leaving 9 bases between the germline ends. The germline V gene encodes CDR1 MGHDK and CDR2 SYGVNS. This CDR3 is CASRGAGYGYTF. The CDR3 nucleotides are TGTGCCAGCAGGGGGGCAGGCTATGGCTACACCTTC.

The genes are TRBV3-1 (or the pseudogene TRBV3-2) and TRBJ2-7; D is possibly TRBD1 or TRBD2 (5 bases each). V was shortened by 4 bases and J by 1 base, with 14 bases between the two germline ends. The CDR3 runs 15 residues. Germline assignment: CDR1 LGHDT and CDR2 YNNKEL (reference sequence). In DNA form, the CDR3 reads TGTGCCAGCAGCCCCGGGGCCCTATATTCCTACGAGCAGTACTTC. Amino acid sequence: CASSPGALYSYEQYF.

The V and J genes are TRBV18 and TRBJ1-1; 7 bases map to TRBD1. Germline values: CDR1 KGHSH, CDR2 LQKENI. The V gene end was trimmed by 5 bases and the J gene end by 4 bases; junction bases not matched to a gene: 7. The length of the CDR3 is 14 residues. CDR3 DNA sequence: TGTGCCAGCTCAAGGGGGCAGGGGGTCACTGAAGCTTTCTTT. Translated, it gives CASSRGQGVTEAFF.

This clone was observed a few times. J is TRBJ2-5 and V is TRBV5-4; 10 nucleotides line up with TRBD2. V shed 1 base and J 5 bases; nucleotides not matched to a gene: 8. This CDR3 contains 16 residues. In germline, CDR1 is SGHNT, CDR2 YYREEE (reference sequence). The CDR3 loop is CASSLKSGRAIETQYF. The CDR3 DNA reads as TGTGCCAGCAGCTTGAAGAGCGGGAGGGCCATTGAGACCCAGTACTTC. Supplemented by reference TRBV5-4 and TRBJ2-5, the full variable domain reads ETGVTQSPTHLIKTRGQQVTLRCSSQSGHNTVSWYQQALGQGPQFIFQYYREEENGRGNFPPRFSGLQFPNYSSELNVNALELDDSALYLCASSLKSGRAIETQYFGPGTRLLVL.

On this clone itself: Other DNA sequences in the sample encode the same CDR3. The rearrangement joins TRBV5-1 to TRBJ2-3; unclear D gene. Per germline, CDR1 SGHRS and CDR2 YFSETQ. Trimming removed 3 bases at V and 0 bases at J, with 2 bases between. The CDR3 totals 12 residues. CDR3 in amino acids: CASSYSTDTQYF. CDR3 coding DNA: TGCGCCAGCAGCTATAGCACAGATACGCAGTATTTT.

The chain joins TRBV4-3 to TRBJ2-6; unclear D gene. Trimming pared 0 bases from V and 3 bases from J, leaving 9 bases between. CDR3 size: 16 residues. CDR1 is LGHNA, CDR2 YSLEER, per germline. CDR3 in DNA: TGCGCCAGCAGCCAAGAAGGCGCCAATGGGGCCAACGTCCTGACTTTC. This translates into CASSQEGANGANVLTF.

This sequence joins TRBV7-3 and TRBJ2-1; no clear D. Germline values: CDR1 SGHTA, CDR2 FQGTGA. V was clipped by 6 bases and J by 8 bases, with 23 bases between them. The CDR3 runs to 16 residues. In DNA form, the CDR3 reads TGTGCCAGCAGTGGTCATTCCGCGGCTGGTTTGGATGAGCAGTTCTTC. It translates to CASSGHSAAGLDEQFF. Based on the CDR3 plus reference TRBV7-3 and TRBJ2-1, the full variable domain is GAGVSQTPSNKVTEKGKYVELRCDPISGHTALYWYRQSLGQGPEFLIYFQGTGAADDSGLPNDRFFAVRPEGSVSTLKIQRTERGDSAVYLCASSGHSAAGLDEQFFGPGTRLTVL.

The chain uses TRBV11-2 and TRBJ1-6; 7 positions match TRBD1. Trimming at V came to 5 bases and at J to 7 bases, leaving 8 bases not matched to a gene. CDR1 and CDR2 (germline): SGHAT, FQNNGV. CDR3 length equals 15 residues. CDR3 in DNA: TGTGCCAGCAGCCCAACGGGACAGATGAATTCACCCCTCCACTTT. It specifies CASSPTGQMNSPLHF.

This clone has a single count. The gene calls are TRBV19 and TRBJ2-3; the D gene could be TRBD1 or TRBD2 (5 bases each). Germline V gene sequence: CDR1 LNHDA, CDR2 SQIVND (reference sequence). V shed 7 bases and J shed 2 bases, with 13 bases lying between them. The CDR3 runs 14 residues. The CDR3 protein is CASNRGVSTDTQYF. The CDR3 nucleotides are TGTGCCAGTAATCGAGGGGTTTCCACAGATACGCAGTATTTT. The entire variable domain, with the rest obtained from reference TRBV19 and TRBJ2-3, is as follows: DGGITQSPKYLFRKEGQNVTLSCEQNLNHDAMYWYRQDPGQGLRLIYYSQIVNDFQKGDIAEGYSVSREKKESFPLTVTSAQKNPTAFYLCASNRGVSTDTQYFGPGTRLTVL.

In this sample, this clone turned up once. V and J are TRBV7-9 and TRBJ1-1; TRBD1 is a possible D gene (6 bases). The CDR3 runs 12 residues. Germline-derived CDR1 and CDR2 are SEHNR and FQNEAQ (reference sequence). V lost 4 bases and J 7 bases, leaving 10 bases between the germline ends. The chain's CDR3 is CASSSDRFEAFF. CDR3 sequence (DNA): TGTGCCAGCAGCTCGGACAGATTTGAAGCTTTCTTT. Looking up the rest from reference TRBV7-9 and TRBJ1-1 gives the full variable domain: DTGVSQNPRHKITKRGQNVTFRCDPISEHNRLYWYRQTLGQGPEFLTYFQNEAQLEKSRLLSDRFSAERPKGSFSTLEIQRTEQGDSAMYLCASSSDRFEAFFGQGTRLTVV.

This sequence joins TRBV27 and TRBJ2-6, with TRBD1 matching over 7 bases. The trim removed 6 bases at V and 0 bases at J, leaving 8 bases unmatched. Germline-derived CDR1 and CDR2 are MNHEY and SMNVEV (reference sequence). This CDR3 comprises 17 residues. CDR3 region: CASSPTDRVSGANVLTF. The CDR3 DNA sequence: TGTGCCAGCAGCCCGACCGACAGGGTCTCTGGGGCCAACGTCCTGACTTTC.

V and J are TRBV7-2 and TRBJ2-7; weak D call: TRBD1 (5 bases). The length of the CDR3 is 13 residues. V was clipped by 1 base and J by 9 bases, with 13 bases between them. Germline V CDR1 and CDR2: SGHTA, FQGNSA. The CDR3: CASSLVDSPGQYF. The CDR3 DNA sequence: TGTGCCAGCAGCTTAGTAGACAGCCCCGGGCAGTACTTC.

In regard to this clone: No DNA is shown, since the ends of the CDR3 on it are uncertain; the CDR3 is the one TCRdb lists. This chain uses TRBV13 with TRBJ1-2. Inclusive of both ends, the CDR3 amounts to 13 amino acids. The V gene's germline CDR1 is PRHDT and CDR2 FYEKMQ (reference sequence). The CDR3 reads CASSFGPGGGYTF.

The rearrangement uses TRBV19 and TRBJ2-7; 8 nucleotides match TRBD1. Germline assignment: CDR1 LNHDA and CDR2 SQIVND (reference sequence). V was pared by 5 bases and J by 5 bases, with 8 bases of the junction left unmatched. The CDR3 runs to 14 residues. CDR3 nucleotides: TGTGCCAGTAGTGGACAGGGTCCAAGCGACGAGCAGTACTTC. Translation: CASSGQGPSDEQYF.

V and J are TRBV7-3 and TRBJ2-3; TRBD2 matches at 8 bases. The V gene end was trimmed by 0 bases and the J gene end by 7 bases; junction bases not matched to a gene: 6. The CDR3 spans 15 residues. Germline CDR1 is SGHTA and CDR2 is FQGTGA. As DNA, the CDR3 is TGTGCCAGCAGCTTAACCCGGGGGGGCACGAATACGCAGTATTTT. Translation gives CASSLTRGGTNTQYF.

This clone was detected once. The chain links TRBV28 to TRBJ2-7, with 12 bases lining up with TRBD2. This CDR3 is 14 amino acids long. Germline V lookup: CDR1 MDHEN, CDR2 SYDVKM. J lost 3 bases, V lost 10 bases, and 7 bases had no gene match. CDR3 sequence: CATLRGLAGYEQYF. The CDR3 DNA sequence: TGTGCCACTCTACGGGGACTAGCGGGCTACGAGCAGTACTTC.

The chain has TRBV4-1 and TRBJ1-3; 9 positions agree with TRBD1. The CDR3 runs to 17 residues. The germline V gene has CDR1 MGHRA and CDR2 YSYEKL. J lost 9 bases, V lost 2 bases, and 14 bases had no gene match. The CDR3 region is CASSQLKPGQGLSTIYF. The CDR3 DNA sequence: TGCGCCAGCAGCCAACTTAAGCCGGGACAGGGTCTGTCCACCATATATTTT.

The genes are TRBV28 and TRBJ1-1; weak D call: TRBD1 (5 bases). The CDR3 extends over 14 amino acids. The germline CDR1 and CDR2 sequences are MDHEN and SYDVKM. V dropped 6 bases and J dropped 10 bases, with 21 bases sitting between them. The CDR3 DNA reads as TGTGCCAGCAGCGAGTCGGGGACTGGGGAGGGAGCTTTCTTT. This encodes CASSESGTGEGAFF.

The CDR3 sequence: CASSVGEGTGELFF. The CDR3 DNA sequence: TGTGCCAGCAGCGTAGGGGAGGGAACCGGGGAGCTGTTTTTT. The chain has TRBV9 and TRBJ2-2; 7 nucleotides line up with TRBD2. With V trimmed by 0 bases and J by 5 bases, 1 base remained unmatched. The CDR3 runs to 14 residues. CDR1 and CDR2 from the germline V gene are SGDLS and YYNGEE.

The V gene is TRBV28, the J gene TRBJ1-3; D possibly corresponds to TRBD1 (6 bases). The V end was cut by 4 bases, the J end by 4 bases, with 14 bases between. The CDR3 has 15 amino acids. The germline gives CDR1 MDHEN, CDR2 SYDVKM. The CDR3 protein is CASSSGTFSGNTIYF. The CDR3 nucleotides are TGTGCCAGCAGTTCTGGGACATTTTCGGGAAACACCATATATTTT.

This sequence joins TRBV7-2 and TRBJ1-4, with 7 bases that match TRBD1. The CDR3 has 16 amino acids. V lost 5 bases, J lost 4 bases, and 10 bases stayed unmatched. Germline values: CDR1 SGHTA, CDR2 FQGNSA. The CDR3 sequence is CASSPGGAVFNEKLFF. CDR3 sequence (DNA): TGTGCCAGCAGCCCAGGGGGGGCGGTATTTAATGAAAAACTGTTTTTT.